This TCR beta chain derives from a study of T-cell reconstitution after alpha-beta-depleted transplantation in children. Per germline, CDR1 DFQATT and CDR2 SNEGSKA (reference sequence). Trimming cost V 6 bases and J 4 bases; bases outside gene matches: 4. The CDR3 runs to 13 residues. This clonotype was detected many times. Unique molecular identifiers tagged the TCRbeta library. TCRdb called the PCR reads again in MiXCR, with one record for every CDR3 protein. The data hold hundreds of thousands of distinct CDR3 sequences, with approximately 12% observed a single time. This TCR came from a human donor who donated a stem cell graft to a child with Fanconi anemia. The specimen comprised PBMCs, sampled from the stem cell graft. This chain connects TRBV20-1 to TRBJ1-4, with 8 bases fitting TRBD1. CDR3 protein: CSAPGQDNEKLFF. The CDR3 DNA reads TGCAGTGCCCCGGGACAGGATAATGAAAAACTGTTTTTT.